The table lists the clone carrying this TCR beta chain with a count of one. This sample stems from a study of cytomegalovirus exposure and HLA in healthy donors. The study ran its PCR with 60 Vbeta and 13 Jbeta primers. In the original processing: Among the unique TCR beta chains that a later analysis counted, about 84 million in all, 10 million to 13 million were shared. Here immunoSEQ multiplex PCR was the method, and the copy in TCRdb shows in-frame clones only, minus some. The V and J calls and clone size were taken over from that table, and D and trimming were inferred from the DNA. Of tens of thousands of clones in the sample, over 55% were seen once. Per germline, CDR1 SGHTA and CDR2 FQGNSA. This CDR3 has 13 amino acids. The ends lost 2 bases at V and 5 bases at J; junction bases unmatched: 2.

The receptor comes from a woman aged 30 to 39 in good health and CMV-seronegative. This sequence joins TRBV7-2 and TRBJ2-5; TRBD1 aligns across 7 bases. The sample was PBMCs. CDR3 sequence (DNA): TGTGCCAGCAGCTTAAACAGGGGTGAGACCCAGTACTTC. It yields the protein CASSLNRGETQYF.